This T cell receptor (beta chain) was identified during a study of shared T cell receptors in the human thymus. The V gene lost 0 bases and the J gene lost 6 bases, with 9 bases spanning the gap. The CDR3 extends over 13 amino acids. The V gene's germline CDR1 is SGHTS and CDR2 YDEGEE. Here immunoSEQ multiplex PCR was the method, and the copy in TCRdb shows in-frame clones only, minus some. The sample lists 700,000 to 750,000 clones; around 85% were seen once. This sample was also put to use in a study of human thymus T cells. That work contributes: Thymic and blood repertoires seemed to favor certain V and J genes.

Source material: thymocytes. The receptor comes from a girl under two years old with a congenital heart defect. This chain uses TRBV5-8 with TRBJ1-2, with unresolved D. The CDR3 DNA sequence: TGTGCCAGCAGCTTGGGTCAACGGGATGGCTACACCTTC. Its translation: CASSLGQRDGYTF. The full variable domain, in which reference TRBV5-8 and TRBJ1-2 provide the parts outside the CDR3, is EAGVTQSPTHLIKTRGQQATLRCSPISGHTSVYWYQQALGLGLQFLLWYDEGEERNRGNFPPRFSGRQFPNYSSELNVNALELEDSALYLCASSLGQRDGYTFGSGTRLTVV.